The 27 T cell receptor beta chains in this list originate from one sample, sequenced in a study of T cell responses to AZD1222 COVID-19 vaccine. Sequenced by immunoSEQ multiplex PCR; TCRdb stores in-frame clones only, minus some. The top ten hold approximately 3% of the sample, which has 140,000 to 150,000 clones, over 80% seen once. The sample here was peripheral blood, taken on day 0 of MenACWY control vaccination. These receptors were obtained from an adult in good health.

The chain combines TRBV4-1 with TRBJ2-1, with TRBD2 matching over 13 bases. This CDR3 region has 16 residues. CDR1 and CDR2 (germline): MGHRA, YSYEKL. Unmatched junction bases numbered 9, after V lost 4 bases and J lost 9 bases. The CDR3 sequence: CASSLGLAGAGGEQFF. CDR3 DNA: TGCGCCAGCAGCCTTGGACTAGCGGGGGCCGGGGGTGAGCAGTTCTTC.

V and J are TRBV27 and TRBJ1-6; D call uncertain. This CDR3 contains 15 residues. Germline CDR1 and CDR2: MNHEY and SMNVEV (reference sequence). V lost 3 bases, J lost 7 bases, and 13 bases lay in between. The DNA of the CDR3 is TGTGCCAGCAGTTTTGAAAGGACGGGCAATTCACCCCTCCACTTT. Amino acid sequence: CASSFERTGNSPLHF.

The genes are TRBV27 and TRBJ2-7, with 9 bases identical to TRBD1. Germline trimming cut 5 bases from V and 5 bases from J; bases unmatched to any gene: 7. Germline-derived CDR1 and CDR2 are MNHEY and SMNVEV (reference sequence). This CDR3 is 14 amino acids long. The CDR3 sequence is CASSQGTGPNEQYF. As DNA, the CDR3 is TGTGCCAGCAGTCAGGGGACAGGGCCCAACGAGCAGTACTTC.

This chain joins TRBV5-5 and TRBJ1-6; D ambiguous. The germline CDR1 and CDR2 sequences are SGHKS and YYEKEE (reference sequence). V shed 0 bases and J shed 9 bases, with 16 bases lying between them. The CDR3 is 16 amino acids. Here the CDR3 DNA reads TGTGCCAGCAGCTTGGGGGTCCCAGGTATGGGTTCACCCCTCCACTTT. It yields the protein CASSLGVPGMGSPLHF. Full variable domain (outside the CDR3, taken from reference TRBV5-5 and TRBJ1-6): DAGVTQSPTHLIKTRGQQVTLRCSPISGHKSVSWYQQVLGQGPQFIFQYYEKEERGRGNFPDRFSARQFPNYSSELNVNALLLGDSALYLCASSLGVPGMGSPLHFGNGTRLTVT.

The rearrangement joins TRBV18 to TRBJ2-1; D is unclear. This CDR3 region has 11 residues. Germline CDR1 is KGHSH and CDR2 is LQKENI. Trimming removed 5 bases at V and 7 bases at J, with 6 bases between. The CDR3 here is CASSGDNEQFF. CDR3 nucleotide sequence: TGTGCCAGCTCAGGGGATAATGAGCAGTTCTTC.

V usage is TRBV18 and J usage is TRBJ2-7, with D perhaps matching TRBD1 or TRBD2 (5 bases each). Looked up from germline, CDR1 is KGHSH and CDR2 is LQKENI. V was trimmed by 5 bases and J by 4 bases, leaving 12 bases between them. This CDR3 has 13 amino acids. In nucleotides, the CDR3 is TGTGCCAGCTCATTAGGGACGGATTACGAGCAGTACTTC. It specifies CASSLGTDYEQYF.

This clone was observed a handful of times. CDR3 amino acids: CASSFRLGAVNSPLHF. DNA for the CDR3: TGTGCCAGCAGTTTTCGGCTGGGGGCGGTCAATTCACCCCTCCACTTT. The chain carries TRBV27 and TRBJ1-6; D possibly corresponds to TRBD1 (6 bases). Germline loops: CDR1 MNHEY, CDR2 SMNVEV (reference sequence). With 3 bases removed from V and 7 bases from J, the gap between germline ends came to 16 bases. The CDR3 consists of 16 residues.

Here the CDR3 reads CASSLTSGYYNEQFF. CDR3 bases: TGTGCCAGCAGTCTGACTAGCGGCTACTACAATGAGCAGTTCTTC. The chain is built from TRBV7-8 and TRBJ2-1; TRBD2 agrees at 9 bases. In germline, CDR1 is SGHVS, CDR2 FQNEAQ. This CDR3 has 15 residues. With 6 bases clipped from V and 3 bases from J, the junction kept 6 bases outside the gene matches. The full variable domain, its missing parts supplied by reference TRBV7-8 and TRBJ2-1, is GAGVSQSPRYKVAKRGQDVALRCDPISGHVSLFWYQQALGQGPEFLTYFQNEAQLDKSGLPSDRFFAERPEGSVSTLKIQRTQQEDSAVYLCASSLTSGYYNEQFFGPGTRLTVL.

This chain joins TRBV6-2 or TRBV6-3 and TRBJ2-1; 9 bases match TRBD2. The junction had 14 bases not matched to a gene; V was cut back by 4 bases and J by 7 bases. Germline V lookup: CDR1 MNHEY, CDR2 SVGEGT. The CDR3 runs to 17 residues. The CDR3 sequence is CASSSHSAGGRRNEQFF. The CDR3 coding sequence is TGTGCCAGCAGTTCCCATTCGGCGGGAGGGCGTAGGAATGAGCAGTTCTTC.

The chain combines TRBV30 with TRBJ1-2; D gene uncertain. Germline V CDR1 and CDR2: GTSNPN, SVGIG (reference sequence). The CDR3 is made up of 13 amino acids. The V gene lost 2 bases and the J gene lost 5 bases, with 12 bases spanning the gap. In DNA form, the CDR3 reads TGTGCCTGGAGTCCACGACCAGCTTATGGCTACACCTTC. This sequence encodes CAWSPRPAYGYTF.

The CDR3 coding sequence is TGCGCCAGCAGCCCGGTACCCGGGTCCCTATTCTCACCCCTCCACTTT. Protein: CASSPVPGSLFSPLHF. The chain links TRBV5-1 to TRBJ1-6; D unresolved. V lost 4 bases and J 10 bases, leaving 21 bases between the germline ends. The CDR3 totals 16 residues. Germline V gives CDR1 SGHRS, CDR2 YFSETQ.

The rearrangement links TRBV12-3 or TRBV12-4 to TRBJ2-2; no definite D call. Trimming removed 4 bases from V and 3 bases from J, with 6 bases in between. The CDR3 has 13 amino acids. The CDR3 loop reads CASSSGYTGELFF. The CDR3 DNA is TGTGCCAGCAGTTCCGGATACACCGGGGAGCTGTTTTTT.

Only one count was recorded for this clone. DNA for the CDR3: TGTGCCAGCAGCTTAGCGGTGGGGCAGTATGGCTACACCTTC. Protein: CASSLAVGQYGYTF. The rearrangement links TRBV7-2 to TRBJ1-2, with a possible D match to TRBD1 (5 bases). The V gene lost 0 bases and the J gene lost 5 bases, with 10 bases spanning the gap. The germline CDR1 and CDR2 sequences are SGHTA and FQGNSA. The CDR3 is 14 residues long.

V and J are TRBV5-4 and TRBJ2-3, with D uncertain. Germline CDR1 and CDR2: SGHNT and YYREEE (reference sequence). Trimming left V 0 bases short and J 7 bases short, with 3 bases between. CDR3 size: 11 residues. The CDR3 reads CASSLENTQYF. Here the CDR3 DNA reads TGTGCCAGCAGCTTGGAAAATACGCAGTATTTT.

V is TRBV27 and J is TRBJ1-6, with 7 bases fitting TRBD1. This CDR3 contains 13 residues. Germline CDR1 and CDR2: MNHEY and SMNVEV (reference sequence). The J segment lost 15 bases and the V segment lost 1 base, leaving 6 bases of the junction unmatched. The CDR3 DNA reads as TGTGCCAGCAGTTTATATGGGACAGAAGGCCTCCACTTT. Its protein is CASSLYGTEGLHF.

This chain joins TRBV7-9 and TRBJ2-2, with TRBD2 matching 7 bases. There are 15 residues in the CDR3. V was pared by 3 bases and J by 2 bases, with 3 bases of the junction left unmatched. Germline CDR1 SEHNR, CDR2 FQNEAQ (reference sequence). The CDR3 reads CASSFGTTNTGELFF. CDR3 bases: TGTGCCAGCAGCTTCGGGACTACCAACACCGGGGAGCTGTTTTTT.

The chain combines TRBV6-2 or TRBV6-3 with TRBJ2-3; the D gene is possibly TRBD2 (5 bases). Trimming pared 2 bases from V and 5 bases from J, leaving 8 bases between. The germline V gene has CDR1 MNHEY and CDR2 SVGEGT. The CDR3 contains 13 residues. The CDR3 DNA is TGTGCCAGCAGTTACGGTGAGGGAGATACGCAGTATTTT. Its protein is CASSYGEGDTQYF.

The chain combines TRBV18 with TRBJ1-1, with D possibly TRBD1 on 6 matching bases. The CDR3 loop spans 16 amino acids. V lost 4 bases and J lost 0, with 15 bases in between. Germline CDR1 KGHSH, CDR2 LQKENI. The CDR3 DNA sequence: TGTGCCAGCTCACAACAAGGGGGGACGTTGAACACTGAAGCTTTCTTT. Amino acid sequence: CASSQQGGTLNTEAFF.

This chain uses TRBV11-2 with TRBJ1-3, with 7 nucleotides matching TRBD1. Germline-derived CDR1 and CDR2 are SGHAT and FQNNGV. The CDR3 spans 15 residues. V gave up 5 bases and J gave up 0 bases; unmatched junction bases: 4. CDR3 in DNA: TGTGCCAGCAGCCAACAGGGGAGCTCTGGAAACACCATATATTTT. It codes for CASSQQGSSGNTIYF.

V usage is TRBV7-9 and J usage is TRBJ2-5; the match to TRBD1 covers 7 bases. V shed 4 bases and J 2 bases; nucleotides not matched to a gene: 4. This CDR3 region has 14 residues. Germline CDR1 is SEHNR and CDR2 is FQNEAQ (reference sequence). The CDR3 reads CASSSTGDQETQYF. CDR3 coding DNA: TGTGCCAGCAGCTCCACAGGGGATCAAGAGACCCAGTACTTC. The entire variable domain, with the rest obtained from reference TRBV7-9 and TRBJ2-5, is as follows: DTGVSQNPRHKITKRGQNVTFRCDPISEHNRLYWYRQTLGQGPEFLTYFQNEAQLEKSRLLSDRFSAERPKGSFSTLEIQRTEQGDSAMYLCASSSTGDQETQYFGPGTRLLVL.

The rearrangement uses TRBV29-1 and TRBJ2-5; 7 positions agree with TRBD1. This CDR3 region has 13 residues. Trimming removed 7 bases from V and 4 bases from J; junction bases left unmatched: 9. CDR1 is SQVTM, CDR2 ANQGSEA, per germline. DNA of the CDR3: TGCAGCGAAGCAGGGGGATCGGGAGAGACCCAGTACTTC. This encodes CSEAGGSGETQYF. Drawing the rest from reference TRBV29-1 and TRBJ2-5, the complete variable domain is SAVISQKPSRDICQRGTSLTIQCQVDSQVTMMFWYRQQPGQSLTLIATANQGSEATYESGFVIDKFPISRPNLTFSTLTVSNMSPEDSSIYLCSEAGGSGETQYFGPGTRLLVL.

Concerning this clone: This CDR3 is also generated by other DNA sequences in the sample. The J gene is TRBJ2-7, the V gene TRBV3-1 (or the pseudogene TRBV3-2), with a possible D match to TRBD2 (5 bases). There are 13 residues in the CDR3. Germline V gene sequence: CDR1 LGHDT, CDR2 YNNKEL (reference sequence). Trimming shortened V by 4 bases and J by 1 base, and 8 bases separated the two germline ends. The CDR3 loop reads CASSLGSSYEQYF. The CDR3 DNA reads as TGTGCCAGCAGCCTTGGGAGTTCCTACGAGCAGTACTTC.

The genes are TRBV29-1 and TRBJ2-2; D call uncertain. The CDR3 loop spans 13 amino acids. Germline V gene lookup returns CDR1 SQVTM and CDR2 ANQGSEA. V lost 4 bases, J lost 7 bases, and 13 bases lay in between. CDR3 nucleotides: TGCAGCGTTGTTGTAGGGCGAGGCGGGGAGCTGTTTTTT. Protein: CSVVVGRGGELFF.

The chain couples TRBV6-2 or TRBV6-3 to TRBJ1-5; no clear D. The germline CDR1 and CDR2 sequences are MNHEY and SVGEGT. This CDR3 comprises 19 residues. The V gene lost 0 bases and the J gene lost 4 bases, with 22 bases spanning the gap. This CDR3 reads CASSYSRARSPLLNQPQHF. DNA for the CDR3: TGTGCCAGCAGTTACTCAAGGGCTCGCTCCCCGTTGTTAAATCAGCCCCAGCATTTT.

This CDR3 is CATSPPGGRSSEQFF. The CDR3 region has the DNA TGTGCCACCAGCCCCCCAGGCGGGAGGTCGAGTGAGCAGTTCTTC. The chain uses TRBV24-1 and TRBJ2-1, with 8 nucleotides matching TRBD2. The CDR3 is 15 amino acids. Germline V CDR1 and CDR2: KGHDR, SFDVKD. J lost 9 bases, V lost 7 bases, and 13 bases had no gene match.

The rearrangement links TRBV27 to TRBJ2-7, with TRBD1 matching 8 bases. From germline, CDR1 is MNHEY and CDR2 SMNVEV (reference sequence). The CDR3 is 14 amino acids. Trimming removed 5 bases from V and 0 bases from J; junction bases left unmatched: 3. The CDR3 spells CASSRTGSSYEQYF. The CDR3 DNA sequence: TGTGCCAGCAGTCGGACAGGGAGCTCCTACGAGCAGTACTTC.

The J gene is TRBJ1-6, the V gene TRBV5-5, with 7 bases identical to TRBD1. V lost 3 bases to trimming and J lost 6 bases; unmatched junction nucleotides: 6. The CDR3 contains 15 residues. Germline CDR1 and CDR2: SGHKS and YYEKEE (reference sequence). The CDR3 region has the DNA TGTGCCAGCAGCTACTACAGGGGCTCTAATTCACCCCTCCACTTT. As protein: CASSYYRGSNSPLHF.